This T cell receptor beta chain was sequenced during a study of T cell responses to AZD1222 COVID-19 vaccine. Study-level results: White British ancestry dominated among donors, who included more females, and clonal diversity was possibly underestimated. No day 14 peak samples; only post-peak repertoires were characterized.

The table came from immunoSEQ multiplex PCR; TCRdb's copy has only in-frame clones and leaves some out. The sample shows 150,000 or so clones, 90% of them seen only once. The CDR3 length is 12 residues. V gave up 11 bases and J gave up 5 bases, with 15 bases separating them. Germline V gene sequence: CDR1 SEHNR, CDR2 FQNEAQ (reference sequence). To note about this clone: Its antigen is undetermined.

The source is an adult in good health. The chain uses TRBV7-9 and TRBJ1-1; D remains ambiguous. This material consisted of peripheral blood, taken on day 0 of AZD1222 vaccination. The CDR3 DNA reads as TGTGCCGCCCGGACCGACTGGACTGAAGCTTTCTTT. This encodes CAARTDWTEAFF.